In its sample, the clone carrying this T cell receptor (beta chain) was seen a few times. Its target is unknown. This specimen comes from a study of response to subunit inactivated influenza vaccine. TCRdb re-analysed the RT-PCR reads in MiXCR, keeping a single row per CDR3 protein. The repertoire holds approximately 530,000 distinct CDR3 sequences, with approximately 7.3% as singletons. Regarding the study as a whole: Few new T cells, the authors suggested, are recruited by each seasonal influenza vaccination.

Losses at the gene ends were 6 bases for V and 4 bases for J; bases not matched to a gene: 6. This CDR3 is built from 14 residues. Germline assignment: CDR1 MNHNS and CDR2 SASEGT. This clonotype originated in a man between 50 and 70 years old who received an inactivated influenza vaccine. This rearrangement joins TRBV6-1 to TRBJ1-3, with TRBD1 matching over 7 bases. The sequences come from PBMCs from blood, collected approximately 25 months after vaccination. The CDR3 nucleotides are TGTGCCAGCAGCCCCACAGGGGTCGGAAACACCATATATTTT. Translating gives CASSPTGVGNTIYF.